The subject of this entry is one TCR beta chain. These data belong to a study of blood T cell repertoires in COVID-19. For the study at large: Collection of acute and convalescent COVID-19 samples took place in the United States, Italy and Spain.

Seattle researchers signed up patients amid active infection and tracked them longitudinally. Trimming pared 0 bases from V and 8 bases from J, leaving 11 bases between. Germline-derived CDR1 and CDR2 are SGHDN and FVKESK. The CDR3 runs 15 residues. Some clones are missing from TCRdb's copy, which holds only in-frame ones; the method was immunoSEQ multiplex PCR. This sample carries 150,000 to 170,000 clones, 70% to 90% of them seen once, and the ten largest clones take 8.3%. Input material: peripheral blood. V and J are TRBV14 and TRBJ1-6; weak D call: TRBD1 (5 bases). The receptor comes from a woman in her fifties or sixties with COVID-19, enrolled during active disease. The CDR3 loop is CASSQDSGGYSPLHF. In DNA form, the CDR3 reads TGTGCCAGCAGCCAAGACTCGGGGGGGTATTCACCCCTCCACTTT.